The 9 T cell receptor beta chains reported below all come from one sample, sequenced in a study of blood T cells in healthy people across ages. For the second PCR, which ran for roughly 6 to 11 cycles, a sample-barcoded 5' primer and a J-beta primer mix were used. TCRdb reanalysed the 5' RACE reads using MiXCR and keeps one entry per CDR3 protein. Seen here are around 1.1 million distinct CDR3 sequences, less than 45% observed once, and the top ten hold 10% to 15%. Sample: blood. Receptor source: a man between 18 and 35 years old in good health.

This clonotype has just one count. This rearrangement joins TRBV20-1 to TRBJ2-7; D remains ambiguous. The DNA matches TRBJ2-5 better at its end, which makes the J call doubtful. Germline CDR1 is DFQATT and CDR2 is SNEGSKA (reference sequence). The CDR3 is made up of 12 amino acids. Here the CDR3 DNA reads TGCAGTGCTAGGGCCACCCAGCAGACCCAGTACTTC. This translates into CSARATQQTQYF.

The chain links TRBV11-1 to TRBJ2-7, with a tentative D call TRBD1 (6 bases). V was cut by 4 bases and J by 1 base, with 11 bases left in between. The germline V gene encodes CDR1 SGHAT and CDR2 FQDESV (reference sequence). The CDR3 extends over 14 amino acids. Here the CDR3 reads CASSSGTSSYEQYF. DNA for the CDR3: TGTGCCAGCAGCTCCGGGACATCATCCTACGAGCAGTACTTC.

The rearrangement joins TRBV7-2 to TRBJ2-5, with 8 positions matching TRBD1. Germline lookup yields CDR1 SGHTA and CDR2 FQGNSA. The length of the CDR3 is 16 residues. With V trimmed by 0 bases and J by 11 bases, 14 bases remained unmatched. CDR3 region: CASSLASSDRGLPQYF. CDR3 bases: TGTGCCAGCAGCTTAGCGTCAAGTGACAGGGGACTTCCGCAGTACTTC.

Details on this clonotype: At one boundary the junction diverges from the germline segment, which might be a read error. This chain links TRBV5-1 with TRBJ2-1; the D is unclear. From germline, CDR1 is SGHRS and CDR2 YFSETQ. There are 14 residues in the CDR3. CDR3: CASSLTGRYSEQFF. CDR3 coding DNA: TGCGCCAGCAGCTTGACTGGACGCTACAGTGAGCAGTTCTTC.

The chain recombines TRBV6-2 or TRBV6-3 with TRBJ1-1; D gene ambiguous. V lost 0 bases and J lost 0, with 11 bases in between. From germline, CDR1 is MNHEY and CDR2 SVGEGT. The CDR3 covers 16 residues. As DNA, the CDR3 is TGTGCCAGCAGTTACTCATTGAGGGATATGAACACTGAAGCTTTCTTT. Protein sequence: CASSYSLRDMNTEAFF.

This chain connects TRBV6-2 or TRBV6-3 to TRBJ1-1; D gene unclear. From germline, CDR1 is MNHEY and CDR2 SVGEGT. V gave up 5 bases and J gave up 5 bases, with 15 bases separating them. CDR3 length: 14 amino acids. This CDR3 is CASSTSGVRTEAFF. In nucleotides, the CDR3 is TGTGCCAGCAGTACCAGCGGGGTTCGGACTGAAGCTTTCTTT.

This clonotype has only a few counts. V is TRBV28 and J is TRBJ2-3; tentatively, D is TRBD1 or TRBD2 (6 bases each). The V gene's germline CDR1 is MDHEN and CDR2 SYDVKM. With 5 bases removed from V and 1 base from J, the gap between germline ends came to 13 bases. This CDR3 has 15 residues. The CDR3 loop reads CASSPHGGGTDTQYF. As DNA, the CDR3 is TGTGCCAGCAGTCCCCACGGGGGCGGCACAGATACGCAGTATTTT.

The J gene is TRBJ2-3, the V gene TRBV4-2; 11 nucleotides line up with TRBD2. Losses at the gene ends were 1 base for V and 1 base for J; bases not matched to a gene: 1. The CDR3 is 16 amino acids. Per the germline V gene, CDR1 is LGHNA and CDR2 is YNFKEQ. The CDR3 DNA reads as TGTGCCAGCAGCCAAGCGACTAGCGGGGGCACAGATACGCAGTATTTT. As protein: CASSQATSGGTDTQYF.

A remark on this clonotype: A junction boundary mismatches the germline segment, possibly from a read error. The chain has TRBV28 and TRBJ1-6; unclear D gene. Germline V lookup: CDR1 MDHEN, CDR2 SYDVKM. The CDR3 has 16 residues. CDR3 sequence reads: CACSKLGSSYNPPLHF. The CDR3 DNA sequence: TGTGCCTGCTCCAAGCTGGGGAGCTCCTATAATCCACCCCTCCACTTT.